Below are 21 T cell receptor beta chains sequenced from a single sample in a study of blood T cell repertoires in COVID-19. The method was immunoSEQ multiplex PCR; TCRdb's version includes in-frame clones alone and lacks a portion of them. The table lists approximately 98,000 clones, 82% of them singletons. The material sequenced was peripheral blood. Receptor source: a man older than 75 with acute or convalescent COVID-19.

This chain links TRBV9 with TRBJ1-1, with D perhaps matching TRBD1 (6 bases). Germline V gives CDR1 SGDLS, CDR2 YYNGEE. V was clipped by 8 bases and J by 4 bases, with 18 bases between them. The CDR3 is made up of 14 amino acids. DNA for the CDR3: TGTGCCAGTACTTTGGGCCAGGGGAGCACTGAAGCTTTCTTT. Translation gives CASTLGQGSTEAFF.

This clone was recorded once. The gene calls are TRBV27 and TRBJ2-7; 9 bases map to TRBD1. CDR3 length equals 15 residues. The V segment lost 5 bases and the J segment 0 bases; nucleotides outside the gene matches: 5. Germline CDR1 reads MNHEY; CDR2 reads SMNVEV (reference sequence). In DNA form, the CDR3 reads TGTGCCAGCAGTCCTCAGACAGGGGGCTCCTACGAGCAGTACTTC. It codes for CASSPQTGGSYEQYF.

This rearrangement joins TRBV29-1 to TRBJ1-2, with D maybe TRBD1 (6 bases). CDR1 is SQVTM and CDR2 is ANQGSEA in the germline V gene. V lost 7 bases and J lost 2, with 14 bases in between. CDR3 length: 13 amino acids. This chain's CDR3 is CSGGDGGNYGYTF. Here the CDR3 DNA reads TGCAGCGGCGGAGATGGGGGCAACTATGGCTACACCTTC.

The rearrangement links TRBV19 to TRBJ1-4, with D unresolved. Per germline, CDR1 LNHDA and CDR2 SQIVND (reference sequence). Trimming stripped 5 bases from V and 0 bases from J, with 13 bases between. The CDR3 consists of 16 residues. CDR3 in DNA: TGTGCCAGTAGTCCGTTTCCGAGTACAACTAATGAAAAACTGTTTTTT. Its protein product is CASSPFPSTTNEKLFF.

V usage is TRBV5-8 and J usage is TRBJ2-2; perhaps TRBD2 as D (6 bases). V was shortened by 1 base and J by 4 bases, with 17 bases between the two germline ends. CDR3 length equals 17 residues. Germline CDR1 and CDR2: SGHTS and YDEGEE. This CDR3 is CASSLYLGTSGTGELFF. DNA of the CDR3: TGTGCCAGCAGCTTGTATCTCGGGACTTCAGGCACCGGGGAGCTGTTTTTT.

This chain uses TRBV6-5 with TRBJ1-2; maybe TRBD1 (5 bases). This CDR3 has 12 amino acids. Germline loops: CDR1 MNHEY, CDR2 SVGAGI. The V end lost 6 bases, the J end lost 4 bases, and 9 bases lay between the germline ends. The CDR3 DNA sequence: TGTGCCAGCAGGGATCAGGGCTATGGCTACACCTTC. The encoded protein is CASRDQGYGYTF.

This chain links TRBV30 with TRBJ2-5; 9 bases line up with TRBD1. This CDR3 has 15 residues. V lost 5 bases and J lost 8; bases outside the gene matches: 15. CDR1 is GTSNPN, CDR2 SVGIG, per germline (reference sequence). CDR3 nucleotides: TGTGCCTGGGCGGGCCCTTCCGGGACAGGGTACACCCAGTACTTC. Encoded protein: CAWAGPSGTGYTQYF. Full variable domain (outside the CDR3, taken from reference TRBV30 and TRBJ2-5): SQTIHQWPATLVQPVGSPLSLECTVEGTSNPNLYWYRQAAGRGLQLLFYSVGIGQISSEVPQNLSASRPQDRQFILSSKKLLLSDSGFYLCAWAGPSGTGYTQYFGPGTRLLVL.

This clone was observed a single time. The sample has other DNA sequences that encode this CDR3 too. The chain recombines TRBV5-1 with TRBJ1-5; the match to TRBD1 covers 7 bases. In germline, CDR1 is SGHRS, CDR2 YFSETQ. This CDR3 comprises 14 residues. V was pared by 3 bases and J by 3 bases, with 3 bases of the junction left unmatched. The CDR3 nucleotides are TGCGCCAGCAGCTCGGGACAGCCCAATCAGCCCCAGCATTTT. Translated, it gives CASSSGQPNQPQHF.

The chain employs TRBV24-1 and TRBJ1-2; D unresolved. Trimming removed 5 bases at V and 8 bases at J, with 11 bases between. Germline loops: CDR1 KGHDR, CDR2 SFDVKD. The CDR3 extends over 12 amino acids. The CDR3 is CATSALWEGYTF. Here the CDR3 DNA reads TGTGCCACCAGTGCCCTATGGGAGGGCTACACCTTC.

The chain carries TRBV30 and TRBJ1-6; TRBD1 is a possible D gene (6 bases). Germline V CDR1 and CDR2: GTSNPN, SVGIG (reference sequence). This CDR3 is built from 16 residues. V was clipped by 0 bases and J by 5 bases, with 14 bases between them. CDR3 protein: CAWSVGGATHNSPLHF. The DNA of the CDR3 is TGTGCCTGGAGTGTTGGGGGGGCTACCCATAATTCACCCCTCCACTTT.

This clone appeared a few times. This chain connects TRBV6-1 to TRBJ2-1; D not certain. Trimming removed 0 bases at V and 10 bases at J, with 16 bases between. Per germline, CDR1 MNHNS and CDR2 SASEGT. CDR3 length: 15 amino acids. CDR3 region: CASSEARARSGEQFF. The CDR3 DNA sequence: TGTGCCAGCAGTGAAGCGCGAGCGAGGTCCGGGGAGCAGTTCTTC.

This chain links TRBV30 with TRBJ2-3; 12 bases agree with TRBD2. The CDR3 is made up of 14 amino acids. CDR1 is GTSNPN, CDR2 SVGIG, per germline (reference sequence). Trimming at V came to 4 bases and at J to 4 bases, leaving 3 bases not matched to a gene. The CDR3 protein is CAWTSGGAADTQYF. CDR3 DNA: TGTGCCTGGACTAGCGGGGGGGCCGCAGATACGCAGTATTTT.

The table lists this clone with a count of one. The CDR3 DNA is TGTGCCAGCAGCCTTGACAGGCCCGGGGAGCTGTTTTTT. This sequence encodes CASSLDRPGELFF. The chain combines TRBV7-2 with TRBJ2-2; a weak D match, TRBD1 (6 bases). V lost 5 bases and J 6 bases, leaving 10 bases between the germline ends. CDR1 and CDR2 from the germline V gene are SGHTA and FQGNSA. The CDR3 totals 13 residues.

The chain is built from TRBV7-6 and TRBJ2-5, with TRBD1 matching 10 bases. The CDR3 has 17 residues. The V and J ends lost 1 base and 2 bases, in that order; junction bases with no gene match: 7. Germline CDR1 SGHVS, CDR2 FNYEAQ. CDR3 nucleotides: TGTGCCAGCAGCTTAGAGCGGACAGGGGGATCTCAAGAGACCCAGTACTTC. Translating gives CASSLERTGGSQETQYF.

The chain combines TRBV5-6 with TRBJ2-7, with 7 bases aligning to TRBD2. This CDR3 region has 13 residues. Germline-derived CDR1 and CDR2 are SGHDT and YYEEEE. V lost 2 bases and J lost 6; bases outside the gene matches: 5. CDR3 nucleotide sequence: TGTGCCAGCAGCTTAGCGGGACCCTCCGAGCAGTACTTC. It is translated as CASSLAGPSEQYF.

This chain uses TRBV19 with TRBJ2-2, with a tentative D call TRBD2 (6 bases). Between the trimmed V and J ends, which lost 5 bases and 1 base, there was a span of 11 bases. The CDR3 extends over 15 amino acids. From germline, CDR1 is LNHDA and CDR2 SQIVND (reference sequence). The CDR3 nucleotides read TGTGCCAGTAGTGGCGGGACGGTGAACACCGGGGAGCTGTTTTTT. Translated, it gives CASSGGTVNTGELFF.

The V gene is TRBV29-1, the J gene TRBJ2-3; TRBD2 agrees at 7 bases. The CDR3 is 15 amino acids. With 4 bases clipped from V and 0 bases from J, the junction kept 7 bases outside the gene matches. CDR1 SQVTM and CDR2 ANQGSEA come from the germline V gene. The CDR3 sequence: CSVVSGTRSTDTQYF. In DNA form, the CDR3 reads TGCAGCGTTGTGAGCGGGACTCGCAGCACAGATACGCAGTATTTT.

The rearrangement links TRBV18 to TRBJ2-2; 8 positions agree with TRBD1. The CDR3 has 17 residues. Per the germline V gene, CDR1 is KGHSH and CDR2 is LQKENI. J lost 4 bases, V lost 2 bases, and 9 bases had no gene match. Written as DNA, the CDR3 is TGTGCCAGCTCACCAGCGGGCAGGGGGCGCAGCACCGGGGAGCTGTTTTTT. Its translation: CASSPAGRGRSTGELFF. The complete variable domain, with remaining parts taken from reference TRBV18 and TRBJ2-2, reads NAGVMQNPRHLVRRRGQEARLRCSPMKGHSHVYWYRQLPEEGLKFMVYLQKENIIDESGMPKERFSAEFPKEGPSILRIQQVVRGDSAAYFCASSPAGRGRSTGELFFGEGSRLTVL.

This sequence joins TRBV9 and TRBJ2-5, with 14 bases matching TRBD2. The CDR3 has 15 residues. The ends lost 3 bases at V and 5 bases at J; junction bases unmatched: 3. CDR1 SGDLS and CDR2 YYNGEE come from the germline V gene. CDR3 nucleotides: TGTGCCAGCAGCGCAGGGACTAGCGGGAGTGAGACCCAGTACTTC. Its protein is CASSAGTSGSETQYF.

The chain employs TRBV11-2 and TRBJ2-4; 9 nucleotides align to TRBD1. CDR1 SGHAT and CDR2 FQNNGV come from the germline V gene. This CDR3 spans 19 amino acids. The V gene end was trimmed by 4 bases and the J gene end by 0 bases; junction bases not matched to a gene: 13. The CDR3 is CASSSDTGTGMLAKNIQYF. DNA for the CDR3: TGTGCCAGCAGCTCAGACACCGGGACAGGGATGCTAGCCAAAAACATTCAGTACTTC.

The chain recombines TRBV19 with TRBJ1-5; no reliable D call. Germline V gene sequence: CDR1 LNHDA, CDR2 SQIVND (reference sequence). V lost 1 base, J lost 4 bases, and 5 bases lay in between. This CDR3 spans 13 amino acids. The CDR3 DNA reads as TGTGCCAGTAGTATAGGCAGAAATCAGCCCCAGCATTTT. Protein: CASSIGRNQPQHF.